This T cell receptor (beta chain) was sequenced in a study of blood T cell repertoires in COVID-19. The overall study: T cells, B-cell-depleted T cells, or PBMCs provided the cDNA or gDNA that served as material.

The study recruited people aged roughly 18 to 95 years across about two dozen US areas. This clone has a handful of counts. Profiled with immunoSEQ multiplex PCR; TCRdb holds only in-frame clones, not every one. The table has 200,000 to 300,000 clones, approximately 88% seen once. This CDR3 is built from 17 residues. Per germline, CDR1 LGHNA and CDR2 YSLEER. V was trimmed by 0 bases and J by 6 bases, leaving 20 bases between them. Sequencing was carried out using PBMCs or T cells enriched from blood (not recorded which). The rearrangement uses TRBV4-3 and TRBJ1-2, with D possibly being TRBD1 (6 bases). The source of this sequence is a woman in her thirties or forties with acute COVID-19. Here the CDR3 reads CASSQDKWGGGVHGYTF. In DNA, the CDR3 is TGCGCCAGCAGCCAAGATAAGTGGGGGGGCGGCGTGCATGGCTACACCTTC.